The clone carrying this T cell receptor beta chain has just a few counts. The antigen remains unidentified. This CDR3 region has 13 residues. Germline lookup yields CDR1 SGHTA and CDR2 FQGTGA. The V gene lost 1 base and the J gene lost 6 bases, with 7 bases spanning the gap. TCRdb used MiXCR to reprocess the PCR reads, holding one entry per CDR3 protein. Here the sample spans 490,000 or so distinct CDR3 sequences, over 20% being singletons. The sample comes from a study of molecular identifiers for immune sequencing clone quantification. Findings and limits, study-wide: Jurkat TCR RNA spiked in from one cell (amid roughly 970,000 naive cells) was reportedly detectable. Naive cells had under 1% of molecules in clones above 20 RNA copies, effectors over 98%.

It was from 20,000 to 1,000,000 sorted cells, with 10%, 30% or 50% RNA, that naive CD8 libraries came. Sorting defined naive CD8 T cells as CD8+CD4-CCR7+CD45RA+. This chain joins TRBV7-3 and TRBJ1-5; a possible D gene is TRBD1 (5 bases). What was sequenced was naive CD8+ T cells from blood, with Jurkat cell RNA spiked in. Subset noted: FACS-sorted CD8+CD4-CCR7+CD45RA+ naive T cells. This sequence was found in a human donor in good health. Some libraries in this study had Jurkat cell RNA spiked in. The chain's CDR3 is CASSLMGGQPQHF. The CDR3 coding sequence is TGTGCCAGCAGCTTAATGGGGGGTCAGCCCCAGCATTTT.